Listed here are 26 T cell receptor beta chains from one sample, sequenced in a study of naive and memory T cell subsets. An oligonucleotide containing a UMI was ligated to the 3' end of TCR cDNA. Ligated cDNA underwent four rounds of PCR with nested alpha and beta constant region primers and SP2. TCRdb passed the 5' RACE reads through MiXCR, listing each CDR3 protein once. The sample carries about 59,000 distinct CDR3 sequences, 8% recorded once. The receptors stem from a female donor in good health.

This clonotype was counted ten times or more. The V and J genes are TRBV6-1 and TRBJ1-1; TRBD1 matches 7 bases. Germline-derived CDR1 and CDR2 are MNHNS and SASEGT. The ends lost 4 bases at V and 6 bases at J; junction bases unmatched: 8. CDR3 length equals 14 residues. The CDR3 here is CASSVMTGSPEAFF. CDR3 nucleotide sequence: TGTGCCAGCAGTGTAATGACAGGGTCCCCTGAAGCTTTCTTT.

The chain uses TRBV2 and TRBJ2-2; D not certain. V was shortened by 8 bases and J by 5 bases, with 6 bases between the two germline ends. The CDR3 length is 11 residues. The V gene's germline CDR1 is SNHLY and CDR2 FYNNEI. CDR3 sequence reads: CASWRTGELFF. In DNA form, the CDR3 reads TGTGCCAGCTGGCGGACCGGGGAGCTGTTTTTT.

The V call is TRBV6-1, the J call TRBJ2-7, with TRBD1 matching 7 bases. V gave up 7 bases and J gave up 8 bases; unmatched junction bases: 20. The CDR3 is 16 residues long. Germline CDR1 MNHNS, CDR2 SASEGT. CDR3 loop: CASIPPRQGAAGKQYF. The CDR3 nucleotides read TGTGCCAGCATTCCCCCGAGACAGGGAGCCGCAGGGAAGCAGTACTTC.

Only a few counts were recorded for this clonotype. The chain is built from TRBV29-1 and TRBJ2-7; D not resolved. The CDR3 has 14 amino acids. V lost 1 base and J lost 4, with 14 bases in between. The germline CDR1 and CDR2 sequences are SQVTM and ANQGSEA. The CDR3 DNA reads as TGCAGCGTTGAAGTGCCACCCCCTCAATACGAGCAGTACTTC. It is translated as CSVEVPPPQYEQYF.

This sequence joins TRBV2 and TRBJ2-2; the match to TRBD1 covers 12 bases. The CDR3 length is 21 residues. Germline V CDR1 and CDR2: SNHLY, FYNNEI. Losses at the gene ends were 6 bases for V and 0 bases for J; bases not matched to a gene: 17. CDR3 protein: CASRMTGTGGADLTNTGELFF. The CDR3 coding sequence is TGTGCCAGCAGGATGACCGGGACAGGGGGCGCGGACCTTACGAACACCGGGGAGCTGTTTTTT.

This clonotype has at least ten counts. The chain couples TRBV5-1 to TRBJ2-5; 14 bases fit TRBD2. The germline CDR1 and CDR2 sequences are SGHRS and YFSETQ. Unmatched junction bases numbered 4, after V lost 4 bases and J lost 5 bases. CDR3 length: 15 residues. In nucleotides, the CDR3 is TGCGCCAGCAGCGGTGGACTAGCGGGAGGTGAGACCCAGTACTTC. This translates into CASSGGLAGGETQYF.

This clonotype was counted at least ten times. The V and J genes are TRBV6-2 or TRBV6-3 and TRBJ2-7, with a weak D call TRBD1 (5 bases). This CDR3 has 14 residues. V shed 6 bases and J shed 3 bases, with 15 bases lying between them. CDR1 MNHEY and CDR2 SVGEGT come from the germline V gene. The CDR3 DNA reads as TGTGCCAGCAGCATCCGGCGACAGCTCTACGAGCAGTACTTC. The encoded protein is CASSIRRQLYEQYF.

This clonotype was picked up a small number of times. The V and J genes are TRBV27 and TRBJ1-6; TRBD1 agrees at 7 bases. With V trimmed by 5 bases and J by 1 base, 11 bases remained unmatched. This CDR3 contains 18 residues. Looked up from germline, CDR1 is MNHEY and CDR2 is SMNVEV (reference sequence). The CDR3 is CASSADRVRSSYNSPLHF. CDR3 nucleotides: TGTGCCAGCAGTGCAGACAGGGTGCGGAGTTCCTATAATTCACCCCTCCACTTT.

This clonotype was detected many times. The V call is TRBV3-1, the J call TRBJ2-3; no clear D gene. The CDR3 runs to 14 residues. In germline, CDR1 is LGHDT, CDR2 YNNKEL (reference sequence). The V and J ends lost 4 bases and 6 bases respectively, with 14 bases between them. This CDR3 reads CASSPPGVPDTQYF. CDR3 bases: TGTGCCAGCAGCCCTCCCGGCGTCCCGGATACGCAGTATTTT.

This clonotype was detected many times. The chain couples TRBV20-1 to TRBJ2-1; a possible D gene is TRBD1 (6 bases). The length of the CDR3 is 12 residues. CDR1 is DFQATT, CDR2 SNEGSKA, per germline (reference sequence). V lost 0 bases, J lost 16 bases, and 16 bases lay in between. CDR3 in amino acids: CSARDGWQGIFF. For the CDR3, the DNA is TGCAGTGCTAGAGATGGTTGGCAGGGGATCTTCTTC.

The sample holds a few counts of this clonotype. The J gene is TRBJ1-1, the V gene TRBV20-1; 10 bases match TRBD1. CDR3 length: 16 amino acids. Germline CDR1 and CDR2: DFQATT and SNEGSKA (reference sequence). After removal of 3 bases from V and 0 bases from J, the junction contained 7 bases not matched to a gene. The CDR3 region has the DNA TGCAGTGCTAGTAGTGTGGGACAGGGGATGAACACTGAAGCTTTCTTT. It encodes CSASSVGQGMNTEAFF.

This clonotype has ten or more counts. The rearrangement joins TRBV20-1 to TRBJ2-1; 9 bases align to TRBD1. Looked up from germline, CDR1 is DFQATT and CDR2 is SNEGSKA (reference sequence). After removal of 5 bases from V and 3 bases from J, the junction contained 2 bases not matched to a gene. The CDR3 totals 13 residues. CDR3 coding DNA: TGCAGTGCTGGACAGGGGCACTACAATGAGCAGTTCTTC. This translates into CSAGQGHYNEQFF.

This clonotype was detected a few times. The chain joins TRBV6-5 to TRBJ2-1; D may be TRBD1 or TRBD2 (5 bases each). V was cut by 10 bases and J by 5 bases, with 15 bases left in between. Germline CDR1 reads MNHEY; CDR2 reads SVGAGI. The CDR3 is made up of 13 amino acids. The CDR3 DNA reads TGTGCCACCACCGGGACGCACAACAATGAGCAGTTCTTC. As protein: CATTGTHNNEQFF.

In this sample, this clonotype turned up many times. This rearrangement joins TRBV12-3 or TRBV12-4 to TRBJ2-5; D might be TRBD2 (5 bases). The germline V and J ends were trimmed by 7 bases and 3 bases, with 12 bases remaining between them. This CDR3 is 13 amino acids long. In DNA, the CDR3 is TGTGCCAGCACCAAGAAGGGAGAAGAGACCCAGTACTTC. Translation: CASTKKGEETQYF.

At least ten counts were recorded for this clonotype. CDR3 protein: CASSWQKNTEAFF. The CDR3 DNA reads as TGTGCCAGCAGTTGGCAGAAGAACACTGAAGCTTTCTTT. The V gene is TRBV12-3 or TRBV12-4, the J gene TRBJ1-1; D not certain. This CDR3 is 13 amino acids long. V dropped 4 bases and J dropped 1 base, with 7 bases sitting between them.

This clonotype was observed a few times. The V call is TRBV2, the J call TRBJ1-4, with TRBD1 matching 8 bases. V gave up 5 bases and J gave up 7 bases; unmatched junction bases: 6. Germline V gives CDR1 SNHLY, CDR2 FYNNEI. This CDR3 is 14 amino acids long. The CDR3 loop reads CASSPDREGEKLFF. The CDR3, as DNA: TGTGCCAGCAGTCCGGACAGGGAAGGTGAAAAACTGTTTTTT.

This clonotype was detected a few times. The V and J genes are TRBV7-9 and TRBJ2-3; TRBD2 aligns across 8 bases. V lost 5 bases to trimming and J lost 2 bases; unmatched junction nucleotides: 6. The V gene's germline CDR1 is SEHNR and CDR2 FQNEAQ (reference sequence). This CDR3 spans 15 amino acids. CDR3 sequence: CASSPSLAATDTQYF. The CDR3 DNA reads as TGTGCCAGCAGCCCCTCACTAGCGGCCACAGATACGCAGTATTTT.

This clonotype was seen only a few times. The genes are TRBV2 and TRBJ2-5, with 12 bases matching TRBD2. Germline assignment: CDR1 SNHLY and CDR2 FYNNEI. CDR3 length: 16 amino acids. V was clipped by 4 bases and J by 4 bases; unmatched bases: 7. CDR3 in DNA: TGTGCCAGCAGTGTCGGACTAGCGGGGAATAGAGAGACCCAGTACTTC. Translation gives CASSVGLAGNRETQYF.

This clonotype came up many times. CDR3 amino acids: CASSLGGQETQYF. The CDR3 nucleotides are TGCGCCAGCAGCTTAGGGGGACAAGAGACCCAGTACTTC. V usage is TRBV5-1 and J usage is TRBJ2-5; tentatively, D is TRBD1 (6 bases). CDR1 and CDR2 from the germline V gene are SGHRS and YFSETQ. The V and J ends lost 2 bases and 2 bases respectively, with 7 bases between them. The CDR3 consists of 13 residues.

V and J are TRBV27 and TRBJ2-7, with 8 nucleotides matching TRBD1. Germline values: CDR1 MNHEY, CDR2 SMNVEV (reference sequence). This CDR3 contains 15 residues. Trimming removed 4 bases from V and 0 bases from J; junction bases left unmatched: 5. Here the CDR3 DNA reads TGTGCCAGCAGTTCGGCCGGACAGGGCTCCTACGAGCAGTACTTC. This sequence encodes CASSSAGQGSYEQYF.

In its sample, this clonotype was seen many times. The chain employs TRBV6-5 and TRBJ1-5; TRBD1 matches at 7 bases. V lost 6 bases, J lost 7 bases, and 6 bases stayed unmatched. The CDR3 is made up of 13 amino acids. Germline CDR1 MNHEY, CDR2 SVGAGI. Written as DNA, the CDR3 is TGTGCCAGCAGGAGAGGGGGCGGACAGCCCCAGCATTTT. Protein: CASRRGGGQPQHF.

This clonotype has at least ten counts. CDR3 nucleotide sequence: TGCAGCGGGGTATGGGGTGCCACTGAAGCTTTCTTT. Encoded protein: CSGVWGATEAFF. The chain recombines TRBV29-1 with TRBJ1-1; D unresolved. In germline, CDR1 is SQVTM, CDR2 ANQGSEA. V shed 7 bases and J shed 4 bases, with 13 bases lying between them. There are 12 residues in the CDR3.

This clonotype was observed at least ten times. The chain has TRBV7-2 and TRBJ1-1; possible D gene TRBD1, 5 bases. Germline V gene sequence: CDR1 SGHTA, CDR2 FQGNSA. CDR3 length: 14 residues. Trimming shortened V by 5 bases and J by 4 bases, and 14 bases separated the two germline ends. The CDR3 loop reads CASSQRQFSTEAFF. For the CDR3, the DNA is TGTGCCAGCAGCCAACGACAGTTTTCCACTGAAGCTTTCTTT.

This clonotype was recorded at least ten times. This chain uses TRBV11-2 with TRBJ1-1; 8 nucleotides agree with TRBD1. The CDR3 is made up of 14 amino acids. V lost 3 bases to trimming and J lost 7 bases; unmatched junction nucleotides: 7. Germline V gene data show CDR1 as SGHAT and CDR2 as FQNNGV. The CDR3 region has the DNA TGTGCCAGCAGCTTCCCCGGGACAGGTCGTGAAGCTTTCTTT. Translation: CASSFPGTGREAFF.

In its sample, this clonotype ranks as medium-sized. The CDR3, as DNA: TGTGCCAGCAGCTTGGTGTACTGGGACACTGAAGCTTTCTTT. It yields the protein CASSLVYWDTEAFF. The rearrangement uses TRBV5-6 and TRBJ1-1; no clear D gene. The CDR3 runs to 14 residues. Germline CDR1 and CDR2: SGHDT and YYEEEE. Trimming stripped 0 bases from V and 3 bases from J, with 9 bases between.

This clonotype was picked up one time. The genes are TRBV27 and TRBJ1-6, with TRBD1 matching over 8 bases. Per the germline V gene, CDR1 is MNHEY and CDR2 is SMNVEV (reference sequence). Trimming cost V 5 bases and J 7 bases; bases outside gene matches: 4. This CDR3 region has 14 residues. The CDR3 sequence: CASSLQGANSPLHF. CDR3 DNA: TGTGCCAGCAGTCTCCAGGGGGCAAATTCACCCCTCCACTTT.